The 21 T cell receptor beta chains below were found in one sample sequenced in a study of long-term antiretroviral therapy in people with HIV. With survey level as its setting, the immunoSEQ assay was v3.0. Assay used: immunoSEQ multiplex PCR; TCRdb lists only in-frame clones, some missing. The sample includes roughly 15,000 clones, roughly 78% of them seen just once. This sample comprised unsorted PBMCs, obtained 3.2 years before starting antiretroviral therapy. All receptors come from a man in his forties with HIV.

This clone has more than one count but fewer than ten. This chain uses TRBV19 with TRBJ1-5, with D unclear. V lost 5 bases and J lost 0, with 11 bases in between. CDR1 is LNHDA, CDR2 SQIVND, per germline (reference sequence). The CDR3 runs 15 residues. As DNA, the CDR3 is TGTGCCAGTAGTGCGTGGATGAATAGCAATCAGCCCCAGCATTTT. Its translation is CASSAWMNSNQPQHF.

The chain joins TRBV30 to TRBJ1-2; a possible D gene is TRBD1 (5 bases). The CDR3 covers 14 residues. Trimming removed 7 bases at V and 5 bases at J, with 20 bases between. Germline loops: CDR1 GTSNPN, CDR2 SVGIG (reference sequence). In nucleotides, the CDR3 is TGTGCCTCCGGCGGACGGTCAAAGGGGTATGGCTACACCTTC. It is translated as CASGGRSKGYGYTF.

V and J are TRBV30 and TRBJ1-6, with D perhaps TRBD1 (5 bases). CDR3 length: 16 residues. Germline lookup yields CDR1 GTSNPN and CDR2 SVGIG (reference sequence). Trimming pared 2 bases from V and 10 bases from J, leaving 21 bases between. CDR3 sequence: CAWSLTGTSFSSPLHF. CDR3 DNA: TGTGCCTGGAGTTTGACCGGGACCTCGTTTTCATCACCCCTCCACTTT.

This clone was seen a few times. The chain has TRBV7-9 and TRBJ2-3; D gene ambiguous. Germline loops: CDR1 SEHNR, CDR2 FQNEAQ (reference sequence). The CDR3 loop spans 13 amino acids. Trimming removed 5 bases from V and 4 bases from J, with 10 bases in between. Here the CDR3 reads CASSPPAPDTQYF. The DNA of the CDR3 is TGTGCCAGCAGCCCCCCCGCACCAGATACGCAGTATTTT.

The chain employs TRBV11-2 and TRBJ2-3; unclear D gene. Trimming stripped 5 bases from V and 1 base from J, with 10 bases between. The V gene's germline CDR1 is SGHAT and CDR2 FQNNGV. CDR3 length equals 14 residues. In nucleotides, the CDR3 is TGTGCCAGCAGCCCCTCGAGTGGCACAGATACGCAGTATTTT. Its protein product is CASSPSSGTDTQYF. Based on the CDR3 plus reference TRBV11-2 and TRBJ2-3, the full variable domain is EAGVAQSPRYKIIEKRQSVAFWCNPISGHATLYWYQQILGQGPKLLIQFQNNGVVDDSQLPKDRFSAERLKGVDSTLKIQPAKLEDSAVYLCASSPSSGTDTQYFGPGTRLTVL.

The CDR3: CASSEQGGNYEQYF. The CDR3 nucleotides are TGTGCCAGCAGTGAACAAGGGGGCAATTACGAGCAGTACTTC. This rearrangement joins TRBV2 to TRBJ2-7; 7 bases line up with TRBD1. Trimming at V came to 2 bases and at J to 4 bases, leaving 5 bases not matched to a gene. The CDR3 covers 14 residues. In germline, CDR1 is SNHLY, CDR2 FYNNEI.

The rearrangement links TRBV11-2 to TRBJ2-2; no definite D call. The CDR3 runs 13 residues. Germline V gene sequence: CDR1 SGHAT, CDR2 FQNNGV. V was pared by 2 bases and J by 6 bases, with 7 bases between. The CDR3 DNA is TGTGCCAGCAGCTTATCGGTCCCCGGGGAGCTGTTTTTT. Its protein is CASSLSVPGELFF.

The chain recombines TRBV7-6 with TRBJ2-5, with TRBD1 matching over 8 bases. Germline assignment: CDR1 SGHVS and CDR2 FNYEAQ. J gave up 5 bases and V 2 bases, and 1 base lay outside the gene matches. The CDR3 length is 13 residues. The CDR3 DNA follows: TGTGCCAGCAGCTTAACAGGGGGGGAGACCCAGTACTTC. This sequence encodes CASSLTGGETQYF.

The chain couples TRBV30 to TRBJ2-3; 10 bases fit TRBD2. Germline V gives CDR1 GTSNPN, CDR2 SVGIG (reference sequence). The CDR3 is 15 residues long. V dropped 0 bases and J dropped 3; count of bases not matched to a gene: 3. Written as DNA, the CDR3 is TGTGCCTGGAGTGTACAAGCGGGGGGGACAGATACGCAGTATTTT. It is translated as CAWSVQAGGTDTQYF.

The CDR3 loop is CASSPKTGGLAYEQYF. The CDR3 DNA reads as TGCGCCAGCAGCCCAAAGACAGGCGGACTAGCCTACGAGCAGTACTTC. The chain carries TRBV5-1 and TRBJ2-7; a possible D gene is TRBD2 (7 bases). This CDR3 is built from 16 residues. With 4 bases removed from V and 2 bases from J, the gap between germline ends came to 19 bases. CDR1 and CDR2 (germline): SGHRS, YFSETQ.

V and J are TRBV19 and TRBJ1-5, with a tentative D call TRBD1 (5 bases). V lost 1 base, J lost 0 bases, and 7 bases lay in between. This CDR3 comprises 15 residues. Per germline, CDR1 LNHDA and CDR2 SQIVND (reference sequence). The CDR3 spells CASSIGDVSNQPQHF. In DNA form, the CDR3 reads TGTGCCAGTAGTATAGGGGACGTTAGCAATCAGCCCCAGCATTTT.

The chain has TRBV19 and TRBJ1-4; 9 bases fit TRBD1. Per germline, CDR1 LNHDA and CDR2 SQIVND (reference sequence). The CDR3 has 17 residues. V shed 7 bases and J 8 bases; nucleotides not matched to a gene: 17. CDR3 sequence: CASTLYGGDRAKEKLFF. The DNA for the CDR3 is TGTGCCAGTACGTTATATGGAGGGGACAGGGCAAAAGAAAAACTGTTTTTT.

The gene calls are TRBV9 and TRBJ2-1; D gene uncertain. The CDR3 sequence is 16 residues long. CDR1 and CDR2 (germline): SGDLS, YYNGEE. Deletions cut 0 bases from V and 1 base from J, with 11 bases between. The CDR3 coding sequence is TGTGCCAGCAGCGTAGGCCTAATAAGATCCTACAATGAGCAGTTCTTC. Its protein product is CASSVGLIRSYNEQFF.

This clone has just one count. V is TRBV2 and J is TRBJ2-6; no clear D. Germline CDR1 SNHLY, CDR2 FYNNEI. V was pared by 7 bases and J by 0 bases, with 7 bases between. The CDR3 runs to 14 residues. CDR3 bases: TGTGCCAGCATCCCGGACTCTGGGGCCAACGTCCTGACTTTC. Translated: CASIPDSGANVLTF.

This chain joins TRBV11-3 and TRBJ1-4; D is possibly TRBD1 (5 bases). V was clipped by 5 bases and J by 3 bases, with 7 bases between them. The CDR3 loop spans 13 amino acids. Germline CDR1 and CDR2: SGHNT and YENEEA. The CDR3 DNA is TGTGCCAGCAGCAGGGGTCCTAATGAAAAACTGTTTTTT. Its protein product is CASSRGPNEKLFF.

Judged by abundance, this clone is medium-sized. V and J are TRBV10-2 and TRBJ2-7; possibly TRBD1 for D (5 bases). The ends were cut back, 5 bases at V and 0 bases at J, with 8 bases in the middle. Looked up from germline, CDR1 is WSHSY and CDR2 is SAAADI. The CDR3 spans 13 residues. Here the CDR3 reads CASSKGISYEQYF. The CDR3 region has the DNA TGCGCCAGCAGTAAGGGGATCTCCTACGAGCAGTACTTC.

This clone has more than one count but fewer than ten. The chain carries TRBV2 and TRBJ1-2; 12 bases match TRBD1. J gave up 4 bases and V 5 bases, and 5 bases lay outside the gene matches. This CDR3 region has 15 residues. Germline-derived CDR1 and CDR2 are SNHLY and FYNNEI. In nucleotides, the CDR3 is TGTGCCAGCAGTAACCGGGACAGGGGGCTCTATGGCTACACCTTC. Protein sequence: CASSNRDRGLYGYTF.

For the CDR3, the DNA is TGTGCCAGCAGCTCTACAGGGGTCTCCGGGGAGCTGTTTTTT. Translating it yields CASSSTGVSGELFF. The chain couples TRBV5-5 to TRBJ2-2, with 7 positions matching TRBD1. Per the germline V gene, CDR1 is SGHKS and CDR2 is YYEKEE (reference sequence). Unmatched junction bases numbered 5, after V lost 3 bases and J lost 6 bases. The CDR3 is 14 amino acids.

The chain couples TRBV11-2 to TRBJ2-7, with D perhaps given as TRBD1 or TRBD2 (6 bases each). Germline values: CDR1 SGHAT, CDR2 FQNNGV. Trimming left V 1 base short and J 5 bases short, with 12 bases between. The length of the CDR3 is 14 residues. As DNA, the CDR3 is TGTGCCAGCAGCTTAGTCGGGGGCCTCAACGAGCAGTACTTC. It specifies CASSLVGGLNEQYF. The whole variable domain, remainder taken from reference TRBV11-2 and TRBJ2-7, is EAGVAQSPRYKIIEKRQSVAFWCNPISGHATLYWYQQILGQGPKLLIQFQNNGVVDDSQLPKDRFSAERLKGVDSTLKIQPAKLEDSAVYLCASSLVGGLNEQYFGPGTRLTVT.

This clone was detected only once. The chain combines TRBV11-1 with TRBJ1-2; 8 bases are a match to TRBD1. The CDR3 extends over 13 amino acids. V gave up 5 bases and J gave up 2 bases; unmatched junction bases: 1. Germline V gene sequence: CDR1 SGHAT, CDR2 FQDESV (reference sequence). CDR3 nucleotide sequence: TGTGCCAGCAGCCGGGACAGGAACTATGGCTACACCTTC. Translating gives CASSRDRNYGYTF. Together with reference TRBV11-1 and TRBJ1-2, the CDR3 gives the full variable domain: EAEVAQSPRYKITEKSQAVAFWCDPISGHATLYWYRQILGQGPELLVQFQDESVVDDSQLPKDRFSAERLKGVDSTLKIQPAELGDSAMYLCASSRDRNYGYTFGSGTRLTVV.

The CDR3: CASSVGLGELNEQFF. The CDR3 bases are TGTGCCAGCAGCGTGGGACTGGGGGAACTGAATGAGCAGTTCTTC. This chain uses TRBV9 with TRBJ2-1, with a tentative D call TRBD2 (6 bases). The germline V gene has CDR1 SGDLS and CDR2 YYNGEE. Between the trimmed V and J ends, which lost 2 bases and 7 bases, there was a span of 16 bases. There are 15 residues in the CDR3.